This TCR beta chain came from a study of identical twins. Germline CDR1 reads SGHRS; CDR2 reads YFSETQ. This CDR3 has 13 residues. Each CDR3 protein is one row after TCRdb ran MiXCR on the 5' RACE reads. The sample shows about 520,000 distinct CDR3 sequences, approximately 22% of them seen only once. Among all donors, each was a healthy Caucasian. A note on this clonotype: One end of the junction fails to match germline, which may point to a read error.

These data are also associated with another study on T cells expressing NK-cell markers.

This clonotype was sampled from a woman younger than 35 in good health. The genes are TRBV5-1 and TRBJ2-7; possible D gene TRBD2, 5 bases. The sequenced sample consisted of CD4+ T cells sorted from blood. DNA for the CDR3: TGCGCCAGCAGCTTGGTGGGTCTCTGGGAGCTGTACTTC. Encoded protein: CASSLVGLWELYF. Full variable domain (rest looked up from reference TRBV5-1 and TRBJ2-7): KAGVTQTPRYLIKTRGQQVTLSCSPISGHRSVSWYQQTPGQGLQFLFEYFSETQRNKGNFPGRFSGRQFSNSRSEMNVSTLELGDSALYLCASSLVGLWELYFGPGTRLTVT.